This paragraph covers one T cell receptor beta chain sequence. This sample is part of a study of blood T cell repertoires in COVID-19. The overall study: PBMCs, B-cell-depleted T cells, or T cells provided the cDNA or gDNA that made up the material.

TCRdb's copy holds only in-frame clones and misses some; the assay was immunoSEQ multiplex PCR. Of around 370,000 clones listed, around nine tenths are singletons. This TCR came from a woman in her 70s with COVID-19, enrolled during active disease. The sample comprised peripheral blood.

CDR3 coding DNA: TGTGCCAGTAGTGTACATGACAGGGCAAACCAGCCCCAGCATTTT. Protein product: CASSVHDRANQPQHF. The chain combines TRBV19 with TRBJ1-5; 7 bases align to TRBD1. Germline V gene sequence: CDR1 LNHDA, CDR2 SQIVND (reference sequence). The V segment lost 5 bases and the J segment 7 bases; nucleotides outside the gene matches: 11. This CDR3 spans 15 amino acids.